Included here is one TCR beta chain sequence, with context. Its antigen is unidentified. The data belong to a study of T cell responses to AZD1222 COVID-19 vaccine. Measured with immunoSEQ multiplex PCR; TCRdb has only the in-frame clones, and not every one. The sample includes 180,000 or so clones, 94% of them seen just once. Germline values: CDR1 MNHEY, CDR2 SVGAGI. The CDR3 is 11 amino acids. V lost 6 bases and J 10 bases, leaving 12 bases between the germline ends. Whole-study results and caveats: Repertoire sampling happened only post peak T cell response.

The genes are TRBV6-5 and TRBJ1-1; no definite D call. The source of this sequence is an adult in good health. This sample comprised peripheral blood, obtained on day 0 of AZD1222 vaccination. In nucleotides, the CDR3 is TGTGCCAGCAGGTCGGACCGGAGAGCTTTCTTT. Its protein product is CASRSDRRAFF.